This T cell receptor (beta chain) emerged from a study of T cells expressing NK-cell markers. Study background: It was from sorted CD3+CD56+NKG2C+, CD3+CD56+NKG2C- and CD3+CD56-NKG2C+ T cells that TCR beta repertoires came. Study-level findings and limits: A few of the donors also had these clonotypes leading their CD3+CD56-NKG2C+ fraction.

TCRdb reworked the 5' RACE reads into one entry per CDR3 protein, no DNA. This sample's table has about 260,000 distinct CDR3 sequences. Details on this clonotype: As yet, its antigen is unknown.

CDR1 LGHDT and CDR2 YNNKEL come from the germline V gene (reference sequence). This CDR3 has 14 residues. J is TRBJ2-5 and V is TRBV3-1. The sample consisted of blood T cells: a sorted CD56 or NKG2C T cell subset, CD4+ or CD8+ T cells, or bulk PBMC T cells (not recorded which). The clonotype comes from a man aged 18 to 30 in good health. This CDR3 reads CASSQGPLQETQYF.